The rows below give T cell receptor beta chains drawn from one sample of a study of T cells in Graves' hyperthyroidism and ophthalmopathy. TCRdb fed the multiplex PCR reads into MiXCR, producing one record per CDR3 protein. The sample shows some 500,000 distinct CDR3 sequences, 14% of them seen only once. The specimen was blood. The origin of the receptors is a woman in her late teens or twenties with Graves' hyperthyroidism. Both conserved end residues are part of each CDR3. D genes are given only for firm matches. Expanded clones get a size class; other rows say once, few or many, or leave the size out.

>TRBV12-3/TRBV12-4|-|TRBJ1-2|many
CASSLSGDRRHGYTF
TGTGCCAGCAGTTTAAGTGGGGACCGTCGGCATGGCTACACCTTC
>TRBV29-1|-|TRBJ2-1|many
CSVEQGPNPNEQFF
TGCAGCGTTGAACAGGGCCCTAATCCCAATGAGCAGTTCTTC
>TRBV27|TRBD1|TRBJ1-2|many
CASRATQGIYGYTF
TGTGCCAGCAGAGCTACACAGGGGATCTATGGCTACACCTTC
>TRBV5-1|-|TRBJ2-1|-
CASSLEGGKTNEQFF
TGCGCCAGCAGCTTGGAGGGCGGGAAGACTAATGAGCAGTTCTTC
>TRBV7-8|-|TRBJ2-1|many
CASSLLIRDEQFF
TGTGCCAGCAGCTTACTCATCAGAGATGAGCAGTTCTTC
>TRBV29-1|-|TRBJ1-2|-
CSVEEVPGTNYGYTF
TGCAGCGTTGAAGAGGTCCCCGGGACTAACTATGGCTACACCTTC
>TRBV12-3/TRBV12-4|TRBD2|TRBJ2-3|many
CASRTSGRATTDTQYF
TGTGCCAGCAGAACTAGCGGGAGGGCCACTACGGATACGCAGTATTTT
>TRBV30|TRBD2|TRBJ2-2|many
CAWSSPRESYTGELFF
TGTGCCTGGAGTTCACCGCGGGAGTCATATACCGGGGAGCTGTTTTTT
>TRBV2|-|TRBJ1-1|few
CATKIGQILNTEAFF
TGTGCCACAAAGATTGGACAGATCTTGAACACTGAAGCTTTCTTT
>TRBV9|-|TRBJ2-5|-
CASSPLGRTQETQYF
TGTGCCAGCAGCCCCTTGGGGCGCACCCAAGAGACCCAGTACTTC
>TRBV5-4|TRBD2|TRBJ2-3|-
CASSIGLAGATLSTDTQYF
TGTGCCAGCAGCATTGGACTAGCGGGCGCTACATTGAGCACAGATACGCAGTATTTT
>TRBV12-3/TRBV12-4|-|TRBJ2-4|-
CASGPGLQKNIQYF
TGTGCCAGCGGTCCGGGACTGCAAAAAAACATTCAGTACTTC
>TRBV2|-|TRBJ1-1|many
CASMGLDSPRRTEAFF
TGTGCCAGCATGGGTCTGGACAGTCCAAGGAGAACTGAAGCTTTCTTT
>TRBV12-3/TRBV12-4|-|TRBJ1-5|many
CASSSLAGLNQPQHF
TGTGCCAGCAGTTCCCTCGCGGGCCTCAATCAGCCCCAGCATTTT
>TRBV5-1|TRBD1|TRBJ2-1|many
CASSLSHRGQGNEQFF
TGCGCCAGCAGCTTGTCCCACAGGGGGCAGGGGAATGAGCAGTTCTTC
>TRBV24-1|-|TRBJ1-3|many
CATSGQNSGNTIYF
TGTGCCACCAGCGGACAGAACTCTGGAAACACCATATATTTT
>TRBV3-1|TRBD1|TRBJ1-2|many
CASSQVTGTYGYTF
TGTGCCAGCAGCCAAGTGACAGGGACCTATGGCTACACCTTC
>TRBV20-1|-|TRBJ2-7|-
CSATTGSSYEQYF
TGCAGTGCTACGACCGGCAGCTCCTACGAGCAGTACTTC
>TRBV2|-|TRBJ2-3|many
CASRTLGVDTQYF
TGTGCCAGCCGGACTCTGGGCGTGGATACGCAGTATTTT
>TRBV18|-|TRBJ1-1|many
CASSPGAAEAFF
TGTGCCAGCTCACCGGGGGCCGCTGAAGCTTTCTTT
>TRBV12-3/TRBV12-4|-|TRBJ2-5|many
CASSPDRETQYF
TGTGCCAGCAGTCCGGATCGGGAGACCCAGTACTTC
>TRBV19|TRBD1|TRBJ2-1|many
CASSTPRQGYNEQFF
TGTGCCAGTAGTACCCCCAGACAGGGGTACAATGAGCAGTTCTTC
>TRBV2|-|TRBJ2-2|few
CASSERLEASGELFF
TGTGCCAGCAGTGAAAGGCTAGAGGCGTCCGGGGAGCTGTTTTTT
>TRBV2|TRBD1|TRBJ2-5|many
CASSLTRDRANQETQYF
TGTGCCAGCAGTTTAACTCGGGACAGGGCCAACCAAGAGACCCAGTACTTC
>TRBV28|-|TRBJ1-5|few
CACGGYQPQHF
TGTGCCTGCGGGGGGTATCAGCCCCAGCATTTT
>TRBV24-1|TRBD1|TRBJ2-2|-
CATSRTGVDTGELFF
TGTGCCACCAGTAGAACAGGGGTGGACACCGGGGAGCTGTTTTTT
>TRBV19|-|TRBJ2-2|many
CASSTTLTGELFF
TGTGCCAGTAGTACAACCTTAACCGGGGAGCTGTTTTTT
>TRBV12-3/TRBV12-4|-|TRBJ2-5|-
CASSPRQDLVGTQYF
TGTGCCAGCAGTCCACGCCAGGACCTAGTGGGGACCCAGTACTTC
>TRBV7-9|TRBD2|TRBJ2-5|many
CASSRLRREEQETQYF
TGTGCCAGCAGCCGACTCCGGCGGGAGGAACAAGAGACCCAGTACTTC
>TRBV12-3/TRBV12-4|-|TRBJ1-5|many
CASSLERTVGQPQHF
TGTGCCAGCAGTTTAGAACGGACAGTCGGTCAGCCCCAGCATTTT
>TRBV12-3/TRBV12-4|TRBD1|TRBJ1-2|few
CASKAGGDNYGYTF
TGTGCCAGCAAGGCAGGGGGCGATAACTATGGCTACACCTTC
>TRBV20-1|-|TRBJ2-3|many
CSARDALWPSTDTQYF
TGCAGTGCTAGAGACGCCTTATGGCCTAGCACAGATACGCAGTATTTT
>TRBV11-3|-|TRBJ2-7|-
CASSLNRGGEQYF
TGTGCCAGCAGCTTAAATCGGGGCGGCGAGCAGTACTTC
>TRBV3-1|-|TRBJ2-5|many
CASRQTGQETQYF
TGTGCCAGCAGACAAACAGGGCAAGAGACCCAGTACTTC
>TRBV12-3/TRBV12-4|-|TRBJ1-1|many
CASTPRWTANTEAFF
TGTGCCAGCACCCCCCGATGGACCGCGAACACTGAAGCTTTCTTT